This T cell receptor (beta chain) was identified during a study of T-cell reconstitution after alpha-beta-depleted transplantation in children. Study results and caveats: Reportedly, roughly two months post-transplant, alpha-beta T cells arose from several hundred expanded graft clones. By one year post-transplant, T-cell counts and diversity largely arose from T cells that were newly produced. Certain patients had high TCRbeta diversity at day 60, and it came from recipient T cells and thymic progenitors that survived.

Germline V gene lookup returns CDR1 MNHEY and CDR2 SMNVEV (reference sequence). This CDR3 comprises 15 residues. V dropped 2 bases and J dropped 10; count of bases not matched to a gene: 9. Unique molecular identifiers were incorporated when the TCRbeta library was constructed. Via MiXCR, TCRdb re-called the PCR reads, giving one row per CDR3 protein. The sample shows about 510,000 distinct CDR3 sequences, roughly 11% of them seen only once. This clonotype has a handful of counts. What it binds is unknown. The receptor comes from a female patient aged 2-9 years who had a stem cell transplant for aplastic anemia, so the T cells may come from the graft donor. The chain carries TRBV27 and TRBJ2-1; 9 nucleotides match TRBD2. Sequencing used PBMCs, mostly from graft donor cells, obtained 180 days after TCRalphabeta/CD19-depleted stem cell transplant. The CDR3 loop reads CASSLPTGAGGEQFF. As DNA, the CDR3 is TGTGCCAGCAGTTTACCAACTGGGGCGGGAGGGGAGCAGTTCTTC.